This T cell receptor beta chain was identified during a study of shared clonotypes between healthy human individuals. Generated by immunoSEQ multiplex PCR, the TCRdb table keeps only in-frame clones and is missing some. The sample shows more than 500,000 clones, roughly 95% of them seen only once. None of the donors, who were healthy HIV-negative adults, had recently had acute infections or vaccinations. Partitioning of CD4+ cells yielded a CD45RA+ naive subset and a CD45RA-negative memory subset. Study-wide results and caveats: Memory subsets generally showed smaller estimated richness than naive subsets did.

To note about this clone: Its antigen is unidentified.

Sequencing was performed on naive CD4+ T cells sorted from blood. The sample's subset: CD45RA+ positively selected. The receptor comes from a woman aged 30 to 39 in good health.

The CDR3 loop reads CASQTRRVNTEAFF. The CDR3 nucleotides read TGTGCCAGTCAAACCAGGAGAGTCAACACTGAAGCTTTCTTT. The genes are TRBV21-1 and TRBJ1-1. TRBV21-1 is given as a pseudogene. The CDR3 has 14 residues.